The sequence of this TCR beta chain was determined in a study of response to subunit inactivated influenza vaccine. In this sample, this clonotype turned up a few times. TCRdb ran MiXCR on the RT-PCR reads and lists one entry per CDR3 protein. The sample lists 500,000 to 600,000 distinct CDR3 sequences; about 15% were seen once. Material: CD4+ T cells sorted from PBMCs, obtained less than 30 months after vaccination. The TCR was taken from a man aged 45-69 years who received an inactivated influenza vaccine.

The CDR3 DNA follows: TGTGCCAGCAGCTTGGGTCTCGGGAACTATGGCTACACCTTC. Encoded protein: CASSLGLGNYGYTF. V is TRBV11-2 and J is TRBJ1-2, with D unresolved. Per the germline V gene, CDR1 is SGHAT and CDR2 is FQNNGV. The CDR3 totals 14 residues. V was pared by 3 bases and J by 2 bases, with 10 bases between.